The 20 T cell receptor beta chains presented below share a single source sample, sequenced in a study of cytomegalovirus exposure and HLA in healthy donors. The PCR employed 60 Vbeta primers together with 13 Jbeta primers. Profiled with immunoSEQ multiplex PCR; TCRdb holds only in-frame clones, not every one. This table has approximately 110,000 clones, 65% to 80% appearing once. What was sequenced was PBMCs. The origin of the receptors is a human donor in good health.

The chain has TRBV2 and TRBJ1-1; a possible D gene is TRBD1 (6 bases). The CDR3 is 13 residues long. Germline CDR1 and CDR2: SNHLY and FYNNEI. V was pared by 8 bases and J by 2 bases, with 12 bases between. CDR3 protein: CASGRQVNTEAFF. CDR3 bases: TGTGCCAGCGGGAGACAGGTAAACACTGAAGCTTTCTTT.

This clone has a handful of counts. The J gene is TRBJ2-4, the V gene TRBV5-1, with D perhaps TRBD1 (5 bases). The V end lost 5 bases, the J end lost 0 bases, and 9 bases lay between the germline ends. The CDR3 contains 14 residues. Germline-derived CDR1 and CDR2 are SGHRS and YFSETQ. The CDR3 DNA sequence: TGCGCCAGCAGTTCAGGGTTAGCCAAAAACATTCAGTACTTC. This encodes CASSSGLAKNIQYF. The full variable domain, rest sourced from reference TRBV5-1 and TRBJ2-4, is KAGVTQTPRYLIKTRGQQVTLSCSPISGHRSVSWYQQTPGQGLQFLFEYFSETQRNKGNFPGRFSGRQFSNSRSEMNVSTLELGDSALYLCASSSGLAKNIQYFGAGTRLSVL.

The chain employs TRBV6-5 and TRBJ1-2; 7 bases map to TRBD1. Losses at the gene ends were 6 bases for V and 8 bases for J; bases not matched to a gene: 12. The germline V gene has CDR1 MNHEY and CDR2 SVGAGI. This CDR3 region has 14 residues. In nucleotides, the CDR3 is TGTGCCAGCAGGCGGAACAGGGGAGAACAAGGCTACACCTTC. Amino acids: CASRRNRGEQGYTF.

The gene calls are TRBV6-5 and TRBJ2-3; 7 bases align to TRBD1. The V gene end was trimmed by 6 bases and the J gene end by 1 base; junction bases not matched to a gene: 7. The CDR3 length is 15 residues. Germline CDR1 is MNHEY and CDR2 is SVGAGI. This CDR3 reads CASSRQGGGTDTQYF. CDR3 DNA sequence: TGTGCCAGCAGCCGACAGGGTGGTGGCACAGATACGCAGTATTTT.

The chain employs TRBV11-2 and TRBJ2-3; D remains ambiguous. Germline loops: CDR1 SGHAT, CDR2 FQNNGV. V was clipped by 5 bases and J by 4 bases, with 4 bases between them. This CDR3 region has 11 residues. The CDR3 bases are TGTGCCAGCAGCCGAGCAGATACGCAGTATTTT. The encoded protein is CASSRADTQYF. Based on the CDR3 plus reference TRBV11-2 and TRBJ2-3, the full variable domain is EAGVAQSPRYKIIEKRQSVAFWCNPISGHATLYWYQQILGQGPKLLIQFQNNGVVDDSQLPKDRFSAERLKGVDSTLKIQPAKLEDSAVYLCASSRADTQYFGPGTRLTVL.

The J gene is TRBJ2-7, the V gene TRBV5-1, with 8 bases aligning to TRBD1. J lost 5 bases, V lost 1 base, and 5 bases had no gene match. The CDR3 covers 14 residues. The germline V gene has CDR1 SGHRS and CDR2 YFSETQ. In DNA, the CDR3 is TGCGCCAGCAGCTTGTGGACAGGGAAGGACGAGCAGTACTTC. It is translated as CASSLWTGKDEQYF.

The chain employs TRBV14 and TRBJ2-2; TRBD2 aligns across 9 bases. The ends lost 5 bases at V and 4 bases at J; junction bases unmatched: 11. Germline V gene data show CDR1 as SGHDN and CDR2 as FVKESK. This CDR3 has 17 residues. The CDR3 sequence: CASSERILAGITGELFF. The CDR3 bases are TGTGCCAGCAGCGAAAGGATACTAGCGGGTATCACCGGGGAGCTGTTTTTT.

This clone appeared a single time. The rearrangement links TRBV18 to TRBJ2-5; TRBD2 might be the D (6 bases). The CDR3 is made up of 13 amino acids. The V end lost 6 bases, the J end lost 1 base, and 9 bases lay between the germline ends. The V gene's germline CDR1 is KGHSH and CDR2 LQKENI. The CDR3 region has the DNA TGTGCCAGCTCCTTCGGGGGCCAAGAGACCCAGTACTTC. Its protein is CASSFGGQETQYF. Looking up the rest from reference TRBV18 and TRBJ2-5 gives the full variable domain: NAGVMQNPRHLVRRRGQEARLRCSPMKGHSHVYWYRQLPEEGLKFMVYLQKENIIDESGMPKERFSAEFPKEGPSILRIQQVVRGDSAAYFCASSFGGQETQYFGPGTRLLVL.

CDR3 in DNA: TGTGCCAGCAGCCCTCGGCGGGACAGCTACGAGCAGTACTTC. Residues: CASSPRRDSYEQYF. The V call is TRBV7-8, the J call TRBJ2-5, with D possibly TRBD1 on 7 matching bases. The DNA matches TRBJ2-7 better at its end, which makes the J call doubtful. The CDR3 spans 14 residues. Per the germline V gene, CDR1 is SGHVS and CDR2 is FQNEAQ.

J is TRBJ2-1 and V is TRBV10-2, with TRBD2 identical over 8 bases. The CDR3 contains 15 residues. With V trimmed by 3 bases and J by 6 bases, 7 bases remained unmatched. The germline V gene encodes CDR1 WSHSY and CDR2 SAAADI. The CDR3 sequence: CASSDGTRMGNEQFF. The CDR3 coding sequence is TGCGCCAGCAGTGATGGGACTAGAATGGGCAATGAGCAGTTCTTC.

This clone was detected a few times. The chain uses TRBV28 and TRBJ1-5, with a tentative D call TRBD1 (6 bases). Germline V CDR1 and CDR2: MDHEN, SYDVKM. The germline V and J ends were trimmed by 3 bases and 0 bases, with 18 bases remaining between them. The CDR3 covers 18 residues. The CDR3 DNA reads as TGTGCCAGCAGTTTCACCCCGGACAGTCCGGATAGCAATCAGCCCCAGCATTTT. The encoded protein is CASSFTPDSPDSNQPQHF.

The rearrangement links TRBV5-1 to TRBJ2-7, with TRBD1 identical over 12 bases. The CDR3 has 13 amino acids. Germline CDR1 and CDR2: SGHRS and YFSETQ. V lost 5 bases and J lost 6; bases outside the gene matches: 3. The CDR3 sequence is CASRGTGGLEQYF. The CDR3 bases are TGCGCCAGCAGGGGGACAGGGGGCCTCGAGCAGTACTTC.

The chain combines TRBV6-9 with TRBJ2-7; D remains ambiguous. CDR1 is MNHGY and CDR2 is SVAAGI in the germline V gene. Trimming took off 3 bases at V and 3 bases at J, with 3 bases between the two ends. CDR3 size: 11 residues. CDR3 bases: TGTGCCAGCAGTTACTTCTACGAGCAGTACTTC. It translates to CASSYFYEQYF.

As regards this clone: Germline and junction disagree at one end, which may indicate a read error. The genes are TRBV6-5 and TRBJ2-7; TRBD2 matches at 7 bases. CDR1 and CDR2 from the germline V gene are MNHEY and SVGAGI. The CDR3 totals 15 residues. CDR3 sequence: CASFKGGTRGYGQYF. CDR3 coding DNA: TGTGCCAGCTTTAAGGGAGGGACTCGGGGCTACGGGCAGTACTTC.

This chain links TRBV30 with TRBJ1-1, with D perhaps matching TRBD1 (6 bases). This CDR3 spans 12 amino acids. With 4 bases removed from V and 11 bases from J, the gap between germline ends came to 17 bases. The germline CDR1 and CDR2 sequences are GTSNPN and SVGIG (reference sequence). The CDR3 coding sequence is TGTGCCTGGACGGGGGGGCCCTGGGGGGCTTTCTTT. This encodes CAWTGGPWGAFF.

In this sample, this clone turned up once. This chain links TRBV5-1 with TRBJ2-3; D might be TRBD1 (6 bases). Germline-derived CDR1 and CDR2 are SGHRS and YFSETQ. V lost 4 bases, J lost 2 bases, and 17 bases lay in between. This CDR3 has 16 residues. Written as DNA, the CDR3 is TGCGCCAGCAGCCCCGTACAGGGAGTCAACACAGATACGCAGTATTTT. Amino acids: CASSPVQGVNTDTQYF.

The chain uses TRBV6-5 and TRBJ2-2; D unclear. This CDR3 is 13 amino acids long. V was clipped by 6 bases and J by 2 bases, with 7 bases between them. Germline CDR1 and CDR2: MNHEY and SVGAGI. The CDR3 sequence is CASSLSNTGELFF. CDR3 DNA sequence: TGTGCCAGCAGCCTATCCAACACCGGGGAGCTGTTTTTT.

This chain joins TRBV7-2 and TRBJ2-5; possibly TRBD2 for D (5 bases). V gave up 0 bases and J gave up 11 bases, with 16 bases separating them. The CDR3 extends over 14 amino acids. Germline V gene data show CDR1 as SGHTA and CDR2 as FQGNSA. CDR3 sequence reads: CASSLAGAGLEQYF. In nucleotides, the CDR3 is TGTGCCAGCAGCTTAGCGGGAGCCGGGTTGGAACAGTACTTC.

The V call is TRBV7-9, the J call TRBJ2-3; D possibly corresponds to TRBD2 (7 bases). Germline V gene sequence: CDR1 SEHNR, CDR2 FQNEAQ (reference sequence). V lost 1 base and J 1 base, leaving 15 bases between the germline ends. The CDR3 runs 17 residues. The CDR3: CASSLGSGGAGTDTQYF. The CDR3 DNA sequence: TGTGCCAGCAGCTTAGGCTCGGGGGGCGCGGGCACAGATACGCAGTATTTT.

V and J are TRBV11-3 and TRBJ2-4, with D perhaps matching TRBD1 (5 bases). CDR3 length equals 16 residues. V was cut by 5 bases and J by 0 bases, with 14 bases left in between. The germline CDR1 and CDR2 sequences are SGHNT and YENEEA. The CDR3 nucleotides are TGTGCCAGCAGCCCACAGGTTTTACTAGCCAAAAACATTCAGTACTTC. Amino acid sequence: CASSPQVLLAKNIQYF.